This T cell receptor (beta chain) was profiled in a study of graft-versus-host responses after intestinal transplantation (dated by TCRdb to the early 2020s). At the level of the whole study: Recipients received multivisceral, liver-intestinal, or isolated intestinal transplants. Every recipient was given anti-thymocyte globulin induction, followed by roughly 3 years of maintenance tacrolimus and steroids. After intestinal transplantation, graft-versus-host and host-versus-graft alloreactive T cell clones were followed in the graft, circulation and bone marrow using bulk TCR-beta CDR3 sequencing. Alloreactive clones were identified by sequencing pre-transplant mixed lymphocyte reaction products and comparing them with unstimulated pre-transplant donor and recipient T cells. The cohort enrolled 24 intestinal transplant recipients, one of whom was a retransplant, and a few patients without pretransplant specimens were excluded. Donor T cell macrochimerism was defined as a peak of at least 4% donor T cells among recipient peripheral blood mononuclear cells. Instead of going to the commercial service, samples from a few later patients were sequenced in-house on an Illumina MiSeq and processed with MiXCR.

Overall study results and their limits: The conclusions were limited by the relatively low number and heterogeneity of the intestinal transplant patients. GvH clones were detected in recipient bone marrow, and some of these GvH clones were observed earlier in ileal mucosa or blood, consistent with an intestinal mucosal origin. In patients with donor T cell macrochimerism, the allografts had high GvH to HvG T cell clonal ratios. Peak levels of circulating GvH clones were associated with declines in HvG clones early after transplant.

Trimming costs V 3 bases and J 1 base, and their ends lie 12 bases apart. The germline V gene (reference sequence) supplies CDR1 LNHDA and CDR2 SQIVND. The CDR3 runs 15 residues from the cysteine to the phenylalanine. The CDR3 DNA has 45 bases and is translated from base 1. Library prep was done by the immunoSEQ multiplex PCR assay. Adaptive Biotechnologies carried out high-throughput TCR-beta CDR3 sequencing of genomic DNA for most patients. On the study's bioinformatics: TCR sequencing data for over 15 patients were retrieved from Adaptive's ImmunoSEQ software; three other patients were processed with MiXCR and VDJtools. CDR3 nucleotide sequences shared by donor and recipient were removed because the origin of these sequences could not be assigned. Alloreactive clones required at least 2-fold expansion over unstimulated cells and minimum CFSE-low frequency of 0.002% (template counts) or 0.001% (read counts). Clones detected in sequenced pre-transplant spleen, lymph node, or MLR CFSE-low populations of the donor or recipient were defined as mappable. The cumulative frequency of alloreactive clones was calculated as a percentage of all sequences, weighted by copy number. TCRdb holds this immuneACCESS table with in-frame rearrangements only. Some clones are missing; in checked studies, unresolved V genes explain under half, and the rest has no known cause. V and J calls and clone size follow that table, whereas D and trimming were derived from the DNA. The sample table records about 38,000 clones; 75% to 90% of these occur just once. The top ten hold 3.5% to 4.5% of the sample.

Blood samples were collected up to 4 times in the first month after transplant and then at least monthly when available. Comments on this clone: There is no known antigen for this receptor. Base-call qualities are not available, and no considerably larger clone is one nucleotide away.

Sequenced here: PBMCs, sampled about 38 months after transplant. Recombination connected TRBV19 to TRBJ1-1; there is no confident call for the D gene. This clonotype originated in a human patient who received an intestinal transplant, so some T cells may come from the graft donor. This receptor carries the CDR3 CASSMDSSPNTEAFF. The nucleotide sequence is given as TGTGCCAGTAGTATGGATTCATCTCCGAACACTGAAGCTTTCTTT.